These T cell receptor beta chains were read from a single sample in a study of cytomegalovirus exposure and HLA in healthy donors. Sequencing used immunoSEQ multiplex PCR; TCRdb keeps in-frame clones, though not all of them. The profile shows about 56,000 clones, 93% of them singletons. The sample consisted of PBMCs. Receptors originate from a woman aged 18-29 years in good health and CMV-seropositive. The conserved cysteine and the conserved F or W are not part of the CDR3 here.

V	J	CDR3
TRBV5-5	TRBJ1-5	ASSLEGGGQPQH
TRBV6-6	TRBJ2-1	ASSYLFGTGHNEQF
TRBV28	TRBJ1-5	ASSIRGPQPQH
TRBV10-2	TRBJ2-5	ASRDLAGVRGGETQY
TRBV6-1	TRBJ2-1	ASSEDPPSFGSSYNEQF
TRBV10-3	TRBJ1-5	AISEVGLSNQPQH
TRBV25-1	TRBJ1-1	ASSELHENTEAF
TRBV7-9	TRBJ1-2	ASSLDKGIYGYT
TRBV6-5	TRBJ2-7	ASSPDTLSYEQY
TRBV7-9	TRBJ1-2	ASSLGQVYGYT
TRBV12-5	TRBJ2-3	ASGPSSGLAGGTDTQY
TRBV6-5	TRBJ1-5	ASSYSPGSNQPQH
TRBV9	TRBJ2-1	ASSVEGTANNEQF
TRBV6-6	TRBJ1-4	ASRQFATNEKLF
TRBV10-3	TRBJ2-1	AIEEAGGHNEQF
TRBV6-6	TRBJ2-2	ASRSPSGGPTGELF
TRBV5-4	TRBJ1-4	ASSLATGGARSTNEKLF
TRBV4-1	TRBJ1-1	ASSQDSGFYTEAF
TRBV2	TRBJ1-2	ASRPQAYGYT
TRBV29-1	TRBJ2-1	SGQGGSYNEQF
TRBV5-1	TRBJ2-7	ASSLGRGGVYEQY
TRBV29-1	TRBJ2-1	SVGGDRGKF
TRBV18	TRBJ1-2	ASSPPTESYGYT
TRBV4-1	TRBJ2-5	ASSQTTGTSGIETQY
TRBV27	TRBJ2-7	ASSLSGQASLEQY
TRBV5-1	TRBJ2-7	ASSIKGGPNEQY
TRBV7-2	TRBJ2-5	ASSLDRKETQY
TRBV4-1	TRBJ1-2	ASSQPGQGAPLYGYT
TRBV13	TRBJ2-3	ASSWGQITDTQY
TRBV5-4	TRBJ1-2	ASSLAGVGYGYT
TRBV5-6	TRBJ1-1	TSSLGLPGTLTEAF
TRBV9	TRBJ2-3	ASSEREDTQY
TRBV5-1	TRBJ2-2	ASSSHSPNTGELF
TRBV7-2	TRBJ2-3	ASHPGGPAGMDTQY
TRBV4-3	TRBJ1-4	ASSQATGWEKLF
TRBV7-9	TRBJ2-2	ASSPRSGELF
TRBV27	TRBJ2-7	ASSLERGPYEQY
TRBV6-1	TRBJ2-7	ASSEELSGLVQY
TRBV6-5	TRBJ2-5	ASSRSGGTQETQY
TRBV7-9	TRBJ1-6	ASSSPLLGPNSPLH
TRBV11-2	TRBJ1-2	ASSRSPTEGYT
TRBV5-6	TRBJ1-3	ASSMGTGTGNTIY
TRBV5-5	TRBJ1-2	ASSTPGGGYGYT
TRBV2	TRBJ1-1	ASMQTLQGEAF
TRBV5-8	TRBJ2-3	ASSLSGGGASTDTQY
TRBV9	TRBJ2-1	ASSVRAFSGVYNEQF
TRBV5-4	TRBJ2-7	ASSLGVEGLLSYEQY
TRBV4-2	TRBJ2-6	ASSLPQGQSGANVLT
TRBV4-3	TRBJ1-1	ASSPGTGTTEAF
TRBV11-2	TRBJ1-3	ASSSSGPGNTIY
TRBV4-1	TRBJ1-4	ASSQDSGINEKLF
TRBV19	TRBJ2-7	ASSMSGQGFYEQY
TRBV5-8	TRBJ2-7	ASSLGGVTYEQY
TRBV27	TRBJ2-7	ASSLAHSRDRSYEQY
TRBV10-2	TRBJ1-5	ASSMTGGNNQPQH